The rows below give T cell receptor beta chains drawn from one sample of a study of shared clonotypes between healthy human individuals. Sequencing was performed with immunoSEQ multiplex PCR; in TCRdb, only in-frame clones are kept and a portion is missing. The table has fewer than 1.4 million clones, around three quarters seen once. The sequenced material came from memory CD4+ T cells from PBMCs. The receptors originated from a man aged 18 to 30 in good health. Some clones in this sample may be carry-over from other donors' samples. Both conserved end residues are part of each CDR3. The D gene is left open where the match is weak. Clone size, where shown, is once, few, many, or a class for clones that have expanded.

>TRBJ1-5|.|TRBV18|.
TGTGCCAGCTCACCGGACAGAGAAAGGCCCCAGCATTTT
CASSPDRERPQHF
>TRBJ1-5|.|TRBV5-4|.
TGTGCCAGCAGCTTGGGGCCGGAGAGCAATCAGCCCCAGCATTTT
CASSLGPESNQPQHF
>TRBJ2-5|medium-sized|TRBV5-6|.
TGTGCCAGCAGCGAAGGGGAGACCCAGTACTTC
CASSEGETQYF
>TRBJ2-1|.|TRBV30|TRBD1
TGTGCCTGGAGTGGAGGGGGCTGGAATGAGCAGTTCTTC
CAWSGGGWNEQFF
>TRBJ1-2|.|TRBV28|TRBD1
TGTGCCAGCAGTCCGCACTCGGGGGACAGGGACTATAACTATGGCTACACCTTC
CASSPHSGDRDYNYGYTF
>TRBJ2-7|.|TRBV6-1|TRBD1
TGTGCCAGCAGTGTAGGTTCGAGGGGGCCCTACGAGCAGTACTTC
CASSVGSRGPYEQYF
>TRBJ2-7|.|TRBV6-6|.
TGTGCCAGCAGTTGGCAACTAGGGGGGGTCTACGAGCAGTACTTC
CASSWQLGGVYEQYF
>TRBJ2-4|.|TRBV14|.
TGTGCCAGCAGCCAGGGTACATCAGAAAGCGTTCAGTACTTC
CASSQGTSESVQYF
>TRBJ1-2|.|TRBV29-1|.
TGCAGCGTCGAATCATTTGAACAGGGAACTGTGACTAACTATGGCTACACCTTC
CSVESFEQGTVTNYGYTF
>TRBJ2-5|.|TRBV5-6|.
TGTGCCAGCAGCTTGGGGAGGGGGCTGGAGACCCAGTACTTC
CASSLGRGLETQYF
>TRBJ1-2|.|TRBV5-4|TRBD1
TGTGCCAGCAGCAGTAGGACAGGGGGCGATGATGGCTACACCTTC
CASSSRTGGDDGYTF
>TRBJ1-2|.|TRBV28|.
TGTGGCTTCAGCCTAGTATCTCATGGCTACACCTTC
CGFSLVSHGYTF
>TRBJ2-2|.|TRBV9|.
TGTGCCAGCAGCGTAGTTGGGGGAAACACCGGGGAGCTGTTTTTT
CASSVVGGNTGELFF
>TRBJ2-7|.|TRBV5-1|.
TGCGCCAGCAGCTTCACAGGGCTCTCCTACGAGCAGTACTTC
CASSFTGLSYEQYF
>TRBJ2-7|.|TRBV18|TRBD1
TGTGCCAGCTCACCTACACGAGGGGGCGTCTACGAGCAGTACTTC
CASSPTRGGVYEQYF
>TRBJ2-2|.|TRBV28|.
TGTGCCAGCAGTTTAGGACTATGGGACGGGGAGCTGTTTTTT
CASSLGLWDGELFF
>TRBJ1-1|.|TRBV11-1|.
TGTGCCAGCAGCTATTGGGGGCGGAACACTGAAGCTTTCTTT
CASSYWGRNTEAFF
>TRBJ1-1|few|TRBV7-9|TRBD1
TGTGCCAGCAGCCGTCCCGGGACAGGGATCACTGAAGCTTTCTTT
CASSRPGTGITEAFF
>TRBJ1-1|.|TRBV7-8|.
TGTGCCAGCAGCCCTCAGACAGGTGCGGCTTTCTTT
CASSPQTGAAFF
>TRBJ2-7|.|TRBV19|.
TGTGCCAGTAGTTTCACCTACGAGCAGTACTTC
CASSFTYEQYF
>TRBJ2-5|.|TRBV4-3|.
TGCGCCAGCAGCCAAATTCGTGGGGGCCGAGAGACCCAGTACTTC
CASSQIRGGRETQYF
>TRBJ2-6|.|TRBV2|.
TGTGCCAGCAGCCAAATTGGCTCTGGGGCCAACGTCCTGACTTTC
CASSQIGSGANVLTF
>TRBJ1-6|once|TRBV18|.
TGTGCCAGCTCCACCAGCGGGGTTGGTAATTCACCCCTCCACTTT
CASSTSGVGNSPLHF
>TRBJ2-5|.|TRBV11-1|.
TGTGCCAGCAGCTTTGCTTTGTCGGCCCCCCAAGAGACCCAGTACTTC
CASSFALSAPQETQYF
>TRBJ2-5|.|TRBV18|TRBD1
TGTGCCAGCTCACCGGCAGGGGGCGGATTGAGAGAGACCCAGTACTTC
CASSPAGGGLRETQYF
>TRBJ2-3|.|TRBV27|TRBD2
TGTGCCAGCACGATAAGACTAGCGGGAGTAGATACGCAGTATTTT
CASTIRLAGVDTQYF
>TRBJ1-2|.|TRBV10-3|.
TGTGCCATCAGCAATTCCCAGGGCTTGAACTATGGCTACACCTTC
CAISNSQGLNYGYTF
>TRBJ1-2|.|TRBV19|.
TGTGCCAGTAGGGACATGGCGGGAGGCTACACCTTC
CASRDMAGGYTF
>TRBJ1-3|many|TRBV7-2|TRBD1
TGTGCCAGCAGCAACAGACAGGGCTCTGGAAACACCATATATTTT
CASSNRQGSGNTIYF
>TRBJ2-7|.|TRBV18|.
TGTGCCAGCTCACCTAGACAGACCTACGAGCAGTACTTC
CASSPRQTYEQYF
>TRBJ1-1|.|TRBV7-2|.
TGTGCCAGCAGCTTAGGCCCAGACATGAACACTGAAGCTTTCTTT
CASSLGPDMNTEAFF
>TRBJ2-2|.|TRBV7-2|.
TGTGCCAGCACCCTTTATAGTCTAAACACCGGGGAGCTGTTTTTT
CASTLYSLNTGELFF
>TRBJ1-5|.|TRBV27|.
TGTGCCAGCAGTTTAATCCGTGGAGACCAGCCCCAGCATTTT
CASSLIRGDQPQHF
>TRBJ1-3|.|TRBV7-2|.
TGTGCCAGCAGCTTCGATGTCGAGTGGAACACCATATATTTT
CASSFDVEWNTIYF
>TRBJ2-5|.|TRBV7-7|.
TGTGCCAGCAGCTTAGGCAGGGCCCTGGTCGGGGAGACCCAGTACTTC
CASSLGRALVGETQYF
>TRBJ2-2|once|TRBV21-1|.
TGTGCCAGCGGGGCGCCGACAGGAAACACCGGGGAGCTGTTTTTT
CASGAPTGNTGELFF
>TRBJ1-5|.|TRBV4-1|.
TGCGCCAGCAGCCCAAAGGAGGGGGGGAATCAGCCCCAGCATTTT
CASSPKEGGNQPQHF
>TRBJ2-7|.|TRBV7-8|.
TGTGCCAGCAGGTTTGGCCCGTCCAGTGGGGGATCTGGAGAGCAGTACTTC
CASRFGPSSGGSGEQYF
>TRBJ2-1|.|TRBV4-3|TRBD2
TGCGCCAGCAGCCTGACTAGCGGATACTCCTACAATGAGCAGTTCTTC
CASSLTSGYSYNEQFF
>TRBJ2-2|.|TRBV5-1|.
TGCGCCAGCAGCCTAGGGACGGACCCAGGCAAGCTGTTTTTT
CASSLGTDPGKLFF
>TRBJ2-1|.|TRBV6-1|TRBD2
TGTGCCAGCAGAACTAGCGACTCCTACAATGAGCAGTTCTTC
CASRTSDSYNEQFF
>TRBJ2-2|.|TRBV6-6|.
TGTGCCAGCAGTTACACGGGGCGGGGCACCGGGGAGCTGTTTTTT
CASSYTGRGTGELFF